The clone carrying this TCR beta chain was detected a few times. The antigen is undetermined. Cultured CD4+ T cells had their DNA profiled by the Oncomine TCR Beta short-read assay. From CD4+ T cells that had been cultured, genomic DNA was extracted. Using its own MiXCR run on the PCR reads, TCRdb lists one record per CDR3 protein. The repertoire has some 7,000 distinct CDR3 sequences, about a third of them found once; the top ten carry around 20%. This sample's treatment: approximately 9-day PBMC culture with coronavirus spike peptide pools or control peptides (ViraFEST assay). Before the COVID-19 pandemic (2011-2018), CD4+ T cells were obtained from the unexposed donor. The entry originates in a study of vaccination and CD4 T cells after COVID-19. Study-level information: Post-diagnosis, post-COVID samples were collected after a median approximately 100 days, ranging 35 to 161. From HCoV-229E, HCoV-OC43, HCoV-NL63 and SARS-CoV-2, overlapping spike peptides were used to stimulate the cells.

Points from the study as a whole: Rising from about 20 to 38, the median of SARS-CoV-2-reactive clonotypes did not change significantly.

Germline V lookup: CDR1 LNHDA, CDR2 SQIVND (reference sequence). Trimming took off 4 bases at V and 4 bases at J, with 10 bases between the two ends. The CDR3 contains 13 residues. This receptor was taken from a human donor in good health. The sample comprised CD4+ T cells from blood, cultured in vitro. The V call is TRBV19, the J call TRBJ2-5, with D hard to call. The CDR3 spells CASSRLPRETQYF. CDR3 bases: TGTGCCAGTAGTAGACTCCCGAGAGAGACCCAGTACTTC.